The 12 T cell receptor beta chains below were found in one sample sequenced in a study of OX40 agonist ivuxolimab in advanced cancers. The table came from immunoSEQ multiplex PCR; TCRdb's copy has only in-frame clones and leaves some out. Of 35,000 to 45,000 clones listed, under 95% are singletons. Sequences were derived from CD4+ or CD8+ T cells sorted from blood, sampled in a trial of the OX40 agonist ivuxolimab. The receptors were gathered from an adult with an advanced solid tumor such as melanoma, head and neck, liver or kidney cancer.

The V call is TRBV2, the J call TRBJ2-1; D possibly corresponds to TRBD2 (6 bases). The CDR3 totals 12 residues. The V gene lost 9 bases and the J gene lost 8 bases, with 14 bases spanning the gap. Germline-derived CDR1 and CDR2 are SNHLY and FYNNEI. DNA of the CDR3: TGTGCCAGAAGACTAGTTATCGATGAGCAGTTCTTC. Amino acids: CARRLVIDEQFF.

This chain links TRBV7-3 with TRBJ2-1, with D perhaps being TRBD1 or TRBD2 (6 bases each). This CDR3 contains 14 residues. The germline V gene has CDR1 SGHTA and CDR2 FQGTGA. Trimming shortened V by 8 bases and J by 4 bases, and 15 bases separated the two germline ends. CDR3 DNA: TGTGCCAGCTCCGAGGGGGGCCCATACAATGAGCAGTTCTTC. Its protein product is CASSEGGPYNEQFF.

This chain connects TRBV7-2 to TRBJ2-1, with 11 bases fitting TRBD2. The CDR3 sequence is 15 residues long. V dropped 2 bases and J dropped 4; count of bases not matched to a gene: 1. Germline CDR1 SGHTA, CDR2 FQGNSA. CDR3 bases: TGTGCCAGCAGCTTACTAGCGGGGGGTTACAATGAGCAGTTCTTC. This gives the protein CASSLLAGGYNEQFF.

The genes are TRBV27 and TRBJ1-1; D is undetermined. Germline values: CDR1 MNHEY, CDR2 SMNVEV (reference sequence). The CDR3 length is 13 residues. V was shortened by 3 bases and J by 7 bases, with 12 bases between the two germline ends. The DNA for the CDR3 is TGTGCCAGCAGTTTCACGGCCGCCCATGAAGCTTTCTTT. It specifies CASSFTAAHEAFF.

The rearrangement uses TRBV21-1 and TRBJ2-1; the table's D gene call, TRBD2, was not cross checked with the DNA. TRBV21-1 is designated a pseudogene. This CDR3 contains 16 residues. CDR3 sequence (DNA): TGTGCCAGCAGCAGATCACTAGCGGGAGTATACAATGAGCAGTTCTTC. It translates to CASSRSLAGVYNEQFF.

The chain uses TRBV5-6 and TRBJ2-5, with D unclear. Germline lookup yields CDR1 SGHDT and CDR2 YYEEEE. V was pared by 3 bases and J by 1 base, with 19 bases between. CDR3 length: 17 residues. The DNA of the CDR3 is TGTGCCAGCAGCTCGGCCCTTAGAGGACCCTTCCAAGAGACCCAGTACTTC. Translating it yields CASSSALRGPFQETQYF.

The rearrangement uses TRBV7-2 and TRBJ2-1; D unresolved. The germline CDR1 and CDR2 sequences are SGHTA and FQGNSA. Trimming pared 1 base from V and 4 bases from J, leaving 8 bases between. This CDR3 has 14 residues. The CDR3 loop is CASSLDGRYNEQFF. CDR3 bases: TGTGCCAGCAGCTTAGACGGCAGGTACAATGAGCAGTTCTTC.

The rearrangement uses TRBV27 and TRBJ2-7; weak D call: TRBD2 (5 bases). Germline values: CDR1 MNHEY, CDR2 SMNVEV (reference sequence). CDR3 size: 13 residues. V lost 0 bases and J 4 bases, leaving 7 bases between the germline ends. CDR3 sequence (DNA): TGTGCCAGCAGTTTATCCGGCGGGTACGAGCAGTACTTC. Translation: CASSLSGGYEQYF.

The gene calls are TRBV6-1 and TRBJ2-1, with no clear D. Germline V gene lookup returns CDR1 MNHNS and CDR2 SASEGT. The length of the CDR3 is 15 residues. Trimming took 1 base from V and 0 from J, leaving 7 bases between them. DNA of the CDR3: TGTGCCAGCAGTGAAGACAGAAGCTCCTACAATGAGCAGTTCTTC. Translating it yields CASSEDRSSYNEQFF.

The V and J genes are TRBV6-5 and TRBJ2-1, with unresolved D. CDR1 is MNHEY and CDR2 is SVGAGI in the germline V gene. This CDR3 comprises 15 residues. V lost 5 bases, J lost 0 bases, and 11 bases lay in between. The CDR3 is CASSAYRSSYNEQFF. The CDR3, as DNA: TGTGCCAGCAGTGCATATCGAAGCTCCTACAATGAGCAGTTCTTC.

The CDR3 is CASSFGTGADEQYF. The CDR3, as DNA: TGCGCCAGCAGCTTCGGGACAGGGGCCGACGAGCAGTACTTC. The rearrangement uses TRBV5-1 and TRBJ2-7, with 10 nucleotides matching TRBD1. The CDR3 loop spans 14 amino acids. V trimming: 2 bases; J trimming: 5 bases; junction bases outside the gene matches: 4. Germline assignment: CDR1 SGHRS and CDR2 YFSETQ.

The chain carries TRBV30 and TRBJ2-3; 7 bases are a match to TRBD1. The CDR3 contains 14 residues. J was trimmed by 6 bases and V by 1 base; bases with no gene match: 7. The germline gives CDR1 GTSNPN, CDR2 SVGIG (reference sequence). The CDR3 DNA sequence: TGTGCCTGGAGTGAGACAGGGTTCGCGGATACGCAGTATTTT. Translation: CAWSETGFADTQYF.